This T cell receptor (beta chain) stems from a study of circulating and synovial CD4+ cells in juvenile arthritis. Clones were sequenced by immunoSEQ multiplex PCR, and TCRdb holds only the in-frame ones, with some missing. In the table there are around 2,000 clones, roughly 90% of which are singletons. The CDR3 loop spans 15 amino acids. From germline, CDR1 is LNHNV and CDR2 YYDKDF (reference sequence). The ends were cut back, 0 bases at V and 8 bases at J, with 16 bases in the middle. The clonotype was recovered from a human donor with juvenile idiopathic arthritis. The sequencing sample was made of HLA-DR+ CD4+ T cells from blood. Subset in this sample: circulating pathogenic-like lymphocytes, sorted as HLA-DR+CD14-CD3+CD4+CD25low/- blood T cells. The V call is TRBV15, the J call TRBJ1-2, with D possibly TRBD1 on 6 matching bases. DNA for the CDR3: TGTGCCACCAGCAGAGATAGGGACAACCTCAGGGGCTACACCTTC. Protein product: CATSRDRDNLRGYTF.